One sample yielded the 6 T cell receptor beta chains listed below, sequenced in a study of blood T cell repertoires in COVID-19. Only in-frame clones appear in the TCRdb table, and some are missing; sequencing was by immunoSEQ multiplex PCR. The sample records about 160,000 clones, about 90% being singletons. Sequenced: peripheral blood. The receptor set was obtained from a woman in her 70s with acute or convalescent COVID-19.

The gene calls are TRBV19 and TRBJ1-6; 9 nucleotides agree with TRBD1. The CDR3 covers 14 residues. Trimming took 4 bases from V and 10 from J; bases not matched to a gene: 5. The germline gives CDR1 LNHDA, CDR2 SQIVND (reference sequence). The CDR3 nucleotides read TGTGCCAGTAGTAGCCGACAGGGGGGCTCACCCCTCCACTTT. Its translation is CASSSRQGGSPLHF.

V and J are TRBV14 and TRBJ1-2, with 8 bases aligning to TRBD1. The junction had 5 bases not matched to a gene; V was cut back by 3 bases and J by 8 bases. The CDR3 runs to 13 residues. Germline loops: CDR1 SGHDN, CDR2 FVKESK. The CDR3 here is CASSHTRTGGYTF. CDR3 nucleotides: TGTGCCAGCAGCCATACACGGACAGGGGGCTACACCTTC.

The CDR3 reads CASSFDRVGTEAFF. The CDR3 nucleotides are TGTGCCAGCAGTTTCGACAGGGTGGGCACTGAAGCTTTCTTT. V usage is TRBV27 and J usage is TRBJ1-1, with 7 nucleotides matching TRBD1. The germline CDR1 and CDR2 sequences are MNHEY and SMNVEV (reference sequence). With V trimmed by 3 bases and J by 4 bases, 5 bases remained unmatched. This CDR3 contains 14 residues.

V is TRBV29-1 and J is TRBJ2-3; D may be TRBD2 (6 bases). There are 14 residues in the CDR3. Per the germline V gene, CDR1 is SQVTM and CDR2 is ANQGSEA. V lost 7 bases to trimming and J lost 3 bases, with 17 bases between them. CDR3 amino acids: CSAKGYSGTDTQYF. The CDR3 coding sequence is TGCAGCGCAAAGGGGTATAGCGGTACAGATACGCAGTATTTT.

This sequence joins TRBV18 and TRBJ2-1; tentatively, D is TRBD1 (5 bases). This CDR3 has 12 residues. V lost 2 bases and J 8 bases, leaving 7 bases between the germline ends. Germline V gene sequence: CDR1 KGHSH, CDR2 LQKENI. This CDR3 reads CASSPSGYEQFF. CDR3 in DNA: TGTGCCAGCTCACCATCAGGGTATGAGCAGTTCTTC. Combining the CDR3 with reference TRBV18 and TRBJ2-1 gives the whole variable domain NAGVMQNPRHLVRRRGQEARLRCSPMKGHSHVYWYRQLPEEGLKFMVYLQKENIIDESGMPKERFSAEFPKEGPSILRIQQVVRGDSAAYFCASSPSGYEQFFGPGTRLTVL.

The rearrangement uses TRBV13 and TRBJ2-5; a possible D gene is TRBD1 (6 bases). Germline CDR1 PRHDT, CDR2 FYEKMQ (reference sequence). Trimming left V 2 bases short and J 5 bases short, with 15 bases between. The CDR3 covers 15 residues. The CDR3 DNA reads TGTGCCAGCAGCTTAACTTCCAGGGGAGCGGAGACCCAGTACTTC. The encoded protein is CASSLTSRGAETQYF.